Listed here are 22 T cell receptor beta chains from one sample, sequenced in a study of shared T cell receptors in the human thymus. Using immunoSEQ multiplex PCR, the repertoire was profiled, and TCRdb retains in-frame clones only, with some absent. The data hold roughly 700,000 clones, with around 87% observed a single time. This sample was also put to use in a study of human thymus T cells.

The sequenced sample consisted of thymocytes. The receptors here all came from a boy under two years old with a congenital heart defect.

The chain uses TRBV27 and TRBJ2-3; D not certain. CDR3 length: 16 amino acids. Germline V gene data show CDR1 as MNHEY and CDR2 as SMNVEV (reference sequence). With 2 bases removed from V and 5 bases from J, the gap between germline ends came to 17 bases. The DNA for the CDR3 is TGTGCCAGCAGTTTAATGGCAGGTTGTTCAATAGATACGCAGTATTTT. This gives the protein CASSLMAGCSIDTQYF.

The genes are TRBV7-9 and TRBJ2-1; 8 positions agree with TRBD2. CDR1 and CDR2 from the germline V gene are SEHNR and FQNEAQ (reference sequence). The CDR3 sequence is 14 residues long. The ends lost 1 base at V and 8 bases at J; junction bases unmatched: 4. The CDR3 is CASSLDGRVHEQFF. Written as DNA, the CDR3 is TGTGCCAGCAGCTTAGACGGGAGGGTCCATGAGCAGTTCTTC.

This clone has more than one count but fewer than ten. The chain links TRBV6-1 to TRBJ2-7; a possible D gene is TRBD2 (6 bases). Germline lookup yields CDR1 MNHNS and CDR2 SASEGT. V lost 1 base and J 1 base, leaving 17 bases between the germline ends. CDR3 length: 17 amino acids. Written as DNA, the CDR3 is TGTGCCAGCAGTGAAGGTATAGCGGTGAAGGGGTCCTACGAGCAGTACTTC. It is translated as CASSEGIAVKGSYEQYF.

J is TRBJ2-1 and V is TRBV4-3; 9 positions agree with TRBD1. Germline lookup yields CDR1 LGHNA and CDR2 YSLEER. With 1 base clipped from V and 4 bases from J, the junction kept 5 bases outside the gene matches. CDR3 length: 16 residues. The CDR3 bases are TGCGCCAGCAGCCAAGGAGGGACAGGGATATACAATGAGCAGTTCTTC. Translation gives CASSQGGTGIYNEQFF.

The CDR3 loop reads CASSQADGSSYEQYF. In nucleotides, the CDR3 is TGCGCCAGCAGCCAAGCGGACGGGAGCTCCTACGAGCAGTACTTC. This chain uses TRBV4-3 with TRBJ2-7; TRBD2 might be the D (6 bases). Deletions cut 1 base from V and 0 bases from J, with 10 bases between. Germline lookup yields CDR1 LGHNA and CDR2 YSLEER. The CDR3 consists of 15 residues.

V and J are TRBV29-1 and TRBJ1-1, with a weak D call TRBD1 (5 bases). The germline gives CDR1 SQVTM, CDR2 ANQGSEA. This CDR3 spans 13 amino acids. The V gene lost 7 bases and the J gene lost 2 bases, with 14 bases spanning the gap. The CDR3 nucleotides read TGCAGCGGCCTGCAGGGTTTAAACACTGAAGCTTTCTTT. It specifies CSGLQGLNTEAFF.

This clone was recorded only once. The rearrangement uses TRBV2 and TRBJ2-7; no firm D call. Germline V CDR1 and CDR2: SNHLY, FYNNEI. V lost 2 bases, J lost 0 bases, and 5 bases lay in between. This CDR3 spans 13 amino acids. The CDR3 sequence: CASSERSSYEQYF. The CDR3 nucleotides read TGTGCCAGCAGTGAACGGAGCTCCTACGAGCAGTACTTC.

The rearrangement links TRBV9 to TRBJ2-7; D unresolved. CDR3 length: 14 residues. Germline V gene sequence: CDR1 SGDLS, CDR2 YYNGEE. Between the trimmed V and J ends, which lost 4 bases and 5 bases, there was a span of 16 bases. The CDR3 loop is CASSPERKSDEQYF. CDR3 DNA sequence: TGTGCCAGCAGCCCCGAGCGTAAGTCGGACGAGCAGTACTTC.

This clone was seen just once. This chain connects TRBV28 to TRBJ1-5; TRBD1 might be the D (5 bases). The CDR3 is 14 residues long. V was cut by 6 bases and J by 3 bases, with 12 bases left in between. CDR1 and CDR2 (germline): MDHEN, SYDVKM. This CDR3 reads CASSRRGTNQPQHF. CDR3 DNA sequence: TGTGCCAGCAGCAGACGGGGGACCAATCAGCCCCAGCATTTT.

The rearrangement links TRBV25-1 to TRBJ1-1; 9 bases align to TRBD1. CDR1 is MGHDK and CDR2 is SYGVNS in the germline V gene. The CDR3 runs to 16 residues. Trimming cost V 8 bases and J 0 bases; bases outside gene matches: 10. CDR3 amino acids: CASQRTGTGLNTEAFF. CDR3 DNA sequence: TGTGCCAGCCAAAGAACCGGGACAGGGTTGAACACTGAAGCTTTCTTT.

Details on this clone: One end of the junction fails to match germline, which may point to a read error. The chain recombines TRBV7-7 with TRBJ2-5, with TRBD2 matching over 11 bases. Per the germline V gene, CDR1 is SSHAT and CDR2 is FNYEAQ (reference sequence). The CDR3 is 17 amino acids. The CDR3 here is CASSPIIAGGSQETQYF. DNA of the CDR3: TGTGCTAGCAGCCCGATAATAGCGGGAGGGTCCCAAGAGACCCAGTACTTC. Based on the CDR3 plus reference TRBV7-7 and TRBJ2-5, the full variable domain is GAGVSQSPRYKVTKRGQDVTLRCDPISSHATLYWYQQALGQGPEFLTYFNYEAQPDKSGLPSDRFSAERPEGSISTLTIQRTEQRDSAMYRCASSPIIAGGSQETQYFGPGTRLLVL.

Turning to this clone: The same CDR3 arises from other DNA sequences in this sample as well. The chain combines TRBV29-1 with TRBJ1-1; tentative D call: TRBD1 (6 bases). Germline V gives CDR1 SQVTM, CDR2 ANQGSEA. V gave up 5 bases and J gave up 2 bases, with 9 bases separating them. The CDR3 covers 12 residues. Written as DNA, the CDR3 is TGCAGCGTTCGGACAGTTAACACTGAAGCTTTCTTT. Its translation: CSVRTVNTEAFF.

The chain links TRBV5-1 to TRBJ2-5; possible D gene TRBD1, 5 bases. The V end was cut by 0 bases, the J end by 5 bases, with 8 bases between. This CDR3 has 13 amino acids. The germline CDR1 and CDR2 sequences are SGHRS and YFSETQ. CDR3 nucleotides: TGCGCCAGCAGCTTGGACAGGTGGGAGACCCAGTACTTC. Its protein product is CASSLDRWETQYF. The whole variable domain, filled in from reference TRBV5-1 and TRBJ2-5, reads KAGVTQTPRYLIKTRGQQVTLSCSPISGHRSVSWYQQTPGQGLQFLFEYFSETQRNKGNFPGRFSGRQFSNSRSEMNVSTLELGDSALYLCASSLDRWETQYFGPGTRLLVL.

This clone has only one observation. The V call is TRBV28, the J call TRBJ2-1; 7 nucleotides agree with TRBD1. The trim removed 4 bases at V and 5 bases at J, leaving 11 bases unmatched. CDR3 length: 16 amino acids. CDR1 MDHEN and CDR2 SYDVKM come from the germline V gene. CDR3 in amino acids: CASSWARGRGHNEQFF. CDR3 in DNA: TGTGCCAGCAGTTGGGCCCGGGGAAGGGGGCACAATGAGCAGTTCTTC.

V gene TRBV19 combines with J gene TRBJ1-3; D call uncertain. V shed 5 bases and J shed 0 bases, with 11 bases lying between them. CDR3 length: 15 residues. Germline values: CDR1 LNHDA, CDR2 SQIVND (reference sequence). CDR3 sequence (DNA): TGTGCCAGTAGTCAGTTTCTCAGCTCTGGAAACACCATATATTTT. This sequence encodes CASSQFLSSGNTIYF.

The chain is built from TRBV30 and TRBJ2-3; TRBD1 matches at 8 bases. The CDR3 is 15 amino acids. CDR1 is GTSNPN, CDR2 SVGIG, per germline (reference sequence). With 4 bases clipped from V and 2 bases from J, the junction kept 8 bases outside the gene matches. The CDR3 DNA sequence: TGTGCCTGGAAGAGGACAGGGAACCTCACAGATACGCAGTATTTT. Encoded protein: CAWKRTGNLTDTQYF. Drawing the rest from reference TRBV30 and TRBJ2-3, the complete variable domain is SQTIHQWPATLVQPVGSPLSLECTVEGTSNPNLYWYRQAAGRGLQLLFYSVGIGQISSEVPQNLSASRPQDRQFILSSKKLLLSDSGFYLCAWKRTGNLTDTQYFGPGTRLTVL.

As to this clone: A junction boundary mismatches the germline segment, possibly from a read error. The chain joins TRBV5-1 to TRBJ1-1; D may be TRBD1 (5 bases). The CDR3 is made up of 20 amino acids. Germline V CDR1 and CDR2: SGHRS, YFSETQ. CDR3 coding DNA: TGCGCCAACAGCTTGCTAAACGCCTCCGGGGGGGGTATCATGAACACTGAAGCTTTCTTT. Residues: CANSLLNASGGGIMNTEAFF. Looking up the rest from reference TRBV5-1 and TRBJ1-1 gives the full variable domain: KAGVTQTPRYLIKTRGQQVTLSCSPISGHRSVSWYQQTPGQGLQFLFEYFSETQRNKGNFPGRFSGRQFSNSRSEMNVSTLELGDSALYLCANSLLNASGGGIMNTEAFFGQGTRLTVV.

The rearrangement links TRBV4-1 to TRBJ1-2; the match to TRBD1 covers 9 bases. Germline CDR1 and CDR2: MGHRA and YSYEKL. Losses at the gene ends were 1 base for V and 8 bases for J; bases not matched to a gene: 8. The CDR3 sequence is 15 residues long. The CDR3 protein is CASSQGARTGDGYTF. As DNA, the CDR3 is TGCGCCAGCAGCCAAGGCGCCCGGACAGGGGACGGCTACACCTTC.

The rearrangement uses TRBV15 and TRBJ2-3; 8 bases align to TRBD2. The J segment lost 3 bases and the V segment lost 0 bases, leaving 5 bases of the junction unmatched. The CDR3 extends over 16 amino acids. Per germline, CDR1 LNHNV and CDR2 YYDKDF (reference sequence). CDR3 protein: CATSRETGGQTDTQYF. CDR3 in DNA: TGTGCCACCAGCAGAGAAACGGGAGGGCAAACAGATACGCAGTATTTT.

V is TRBV9 and J is TRBJ2-4; 8 nucleotides match TRBD2. The CDR3 has 13 amino acids. Trimming took 3 bases from V and 8 from J; bases not matched to a gene: 4. Germline values: CDR1 SGDLS, CDR2 YYNGEE. DNA for the CDR3: TGTGCCAGCAGCGAACCAGCGGGGGACATTCAGTACTTC. This codes for CASSEPAGDIQYF.

There are a few counts of this clone. The rearrangement joins TRBV4-2 to TRBJ2-1, with 7 bases identical to TRBD1. V was clipped by 10 bases and J by 9 bases; unmatched bases: 6. Germline V gene lookup returns CDR1 LGHNA and CDR2 YNFKEQ. There are 11 residues in the CDR3. The DNA for the CDR3 is TGTGCCACGAGCCGACAGGGTGAGCAGTTCTTC. This codes for CATSRQGEQFF.

The chain couples TRBV7-2 to TRBJ2-7; weak D call: TRBD2 (6 bases). Trimming removed 0 bases from V and 2 bases from J, with 11 bases in between. The CDR3 has 15 amino acids. CDR1 is SGHTA, CDR2 FQGNSA, per germline. This chain's CDR3 is CASSLARRDPYEQYF. The CDR3 nucleotides read TGTGCCAGCAGCTTAGCGCGGCGGGACCCCTACGAGCAGTACTTC.